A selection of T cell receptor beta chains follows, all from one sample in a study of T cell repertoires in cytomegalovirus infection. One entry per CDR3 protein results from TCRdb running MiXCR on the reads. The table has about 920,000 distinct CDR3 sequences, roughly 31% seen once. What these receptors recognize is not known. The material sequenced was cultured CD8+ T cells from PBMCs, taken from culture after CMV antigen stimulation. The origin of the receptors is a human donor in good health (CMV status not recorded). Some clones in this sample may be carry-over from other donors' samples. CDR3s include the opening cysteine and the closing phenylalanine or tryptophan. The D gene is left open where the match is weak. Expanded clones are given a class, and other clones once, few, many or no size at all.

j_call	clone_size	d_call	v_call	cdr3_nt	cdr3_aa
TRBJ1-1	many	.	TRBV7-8	TGTGCCAGCAGGCCGAGTCCAGGGGTTCGTGAAGCTTTCTTT	CASRPSPGVREAFF
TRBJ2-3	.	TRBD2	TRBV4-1	TGCGCCAGCAGCCAAGATTGGAAGCGGGGGAGCACAGATACGCAGTATTTT	CASSQDWKRGSTDTQYF
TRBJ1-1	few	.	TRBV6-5	TGTGCCAGCAGTTACGAGGGACTTATGAACACTGAAGCTTTCTTT	CASSYEGLMNTEAFF
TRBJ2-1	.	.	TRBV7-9	TGTGCCAGCAGCTTCGACTCTCCGGGTGAGCAGTTCTTC	CASSFDSPGEQFF
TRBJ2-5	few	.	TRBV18	TGTGCCAGCTCACCCGGCATTGAGTACCAAGAGACCCAGTACTTC	CASSPGIEYQETQYF
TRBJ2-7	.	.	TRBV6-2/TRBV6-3	TGTGCCAGCAGTTATTACGGTATATTGGAGAAGAGCTCCTACGAGCAGTACTTC	CASSYYGILEKSSYEQYF
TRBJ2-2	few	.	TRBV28	TGTGCCAGCAGAATGTATGGGACACCGACTTTTCCAAACACCGGGGAGCTGTTTTTT	CASRMYGTPTFPNTGELFF
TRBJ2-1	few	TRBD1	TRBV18	TGTGCCAGCTCATTGCTCCGGGACAGTAGCTCCTACAATGAGCAGTTCTTC	CASSLLRDSSSYNEQFF
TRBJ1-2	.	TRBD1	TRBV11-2	TGTGCCAGCAGCTTAAGTGGGACAGGGAGAATTGGCTACACCTTC	CASSLSGTGRIGYTF
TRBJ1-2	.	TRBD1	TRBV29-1	TGCAGCGTCCGAGGACAGGGGGCGGAAGGCTACACCTTC	CSVRGQGAEGYTF
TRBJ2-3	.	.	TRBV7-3	TGTGCCAGCAGACCCGGGTCATCTTTAAGCACAGATACGCAGTATTTT	CASRPGSSLSTDTQYF
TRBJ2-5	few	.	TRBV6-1	TGTGCCAGCAGTGAATTAGATAGGGGAGGCCCACCGCGGGAGACCCAGTACTTC	CASSELDRGGPPRETQYF
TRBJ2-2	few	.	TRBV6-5	TGTGCCAGCAGTTACCCAAGTTCGGGGGAGGCTACCACCGGGGAGCTGTTTTTT	CASSYPSSGEATTGELFF
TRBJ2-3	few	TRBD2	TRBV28	TGTGCCAGCACTTCCCGACTAGCGCCCCCGGGGACGCAGTATTTT	CASTSRLAPPGTQYF
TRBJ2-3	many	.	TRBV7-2	TGTGCCAGCAGCTTATTTGTCGGGGATACGCAGTATTTT	CASSLFVGDTQYF
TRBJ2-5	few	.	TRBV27	TGTGCCAGCAGTTATCCAGGGGCGGAGACCCAGTACTTC	CASSYPGAETQYF
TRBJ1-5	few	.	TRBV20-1	TGCAGTGCTAGATCGGGAGACACGTATAGCAATCAGCCCCAGCATTTT	CSARSGDTYSNQPQHF
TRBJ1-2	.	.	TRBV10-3	TGTGCCATCAGTGAACAGTATGGCTACACCTTC	CAISEQYGYTF
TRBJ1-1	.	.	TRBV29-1	TGCAGCGTTGAAGTTTCAGGGGACACTGAAGCTTTCTTT	CSVEVSGDTEAFF
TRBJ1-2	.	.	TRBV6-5	TGTGCCAGCAGTTACGTGCCAGGGGCAAACTATGGCTACACCTTC	CASSYVPGANYGYTF